These 21 T cell receptor beta chains were sequenced from one sample in a study of blood T cell repertoires in COVID-19. Repertoires were generated with immunoSEQ multiplex PCR, while TCRdb's copy carries only in-frame clones and drops some. The table shows about 130,000 clones, with about 79% occurring only once. The source material was PBMCs or T cells enriched from blood (not recorded which). The source of these receptors is a man between 50 and 59 years old who had recovered from COVID-19.

V and J are TRBV2 and TRBJ2-3, with 7 bases identical to TRBD2. J was trimmed by 0 bases and V by 4 bases; bases with no gene match: 1. The CDR3 runs to 14 residues. CDR1 and CDR2 (germline): SNHLY, FYNNEI. The DNA for the CDR3 is TGTGCCAGCAGTGTTAGCGGGAGCACAGATACGCAGTATTTT. Translating gives CASSVSGSTDTQYF. Combining the CDR3 with reference TRBV2 and TRBJ2-3 gives the whole variable domain EPEVTQTPSHQVTQMGQEVILRCVPISNHLYFYWYRQILGQKVEFLVSFYNNEISEKSEIFDDQFSVERPDGSNFTLKIRSTKLEDSAMYFCASSVSGSTDTQYFGPGTRLTVL.

This clone was counted a few times. V usage is TRBV7-9 and J usage is TRBJ2-1, with a possible D match to TRBD2 (5 bases). V lost 5 bases, J lost 5 bases, and 28 bases lay in between. This CDR3 region has 19 residues. Germline loops: CDR1 SEHNR, CDR2 FQNEAQ (reference sequence). The CDR3 coding sequence is TGTGCCAGCAGCCCGCCAATTTCCTCGGAGCGGAGAGTCAACAATGAGCAGTTCTTC. Translation gives CASSPPISSERRVNNEQFF.

The rearrangement links TRBV7-2 to TRBJ2-5, with TRBD2 identical over 10 bases. The CDR3 is made up of 18 amino acids. Germline V CDR1 and CDR2: SGHTA, FQGNSA. J lost 2 bases, V lost 5 bases, and 14 bases had no gene match. CDR3 loop: CASSLLGAGGLWQETQYF. CDR3 in DNA: TGTGCCAGCAGCCTCTTGGGAGCGGGGGGGTTATGGCAAGAGACCCAGTACTTC.

Only a few counts were recorded for this clone. CDR3 bases: TGTGCCAGCAGCTTAGATTCAGGGGCAGCTTTCTTT. Its protein is CASSLDSGAAFF. The chain carries TRBV7-6 and TRBJ1-1; possible D gene TRBD1, 6 bases. V was cut by 1 base and J by 10 bases, with 10 bases left in between. The CDR3 sequence is 12 residues long. The V gene's germline CDR1 is SGHVS and CDR2 FNYEAQ.

A note on this clone: The same CDR3 arises from other DNA sequences in this sample as well. The V and J genes are TRBV5-1 and TRBJ1-1; D is perhaps TRBD1 (6 bases). V was clipped by 5 bases and J by 1 base, with 9 bases between them. Germline CDR1 reads SGHRS; CDR2 reads YFSETQ. The CDR3 has 13 amino acids. DNA of the CDR3: TGCGCCAGCAGTTCACAGGGGAACACTGAAGCTTTCTTT. This encodes CASSSQGNTEAFF.

This rearrangement joins TRBV7-9 to TRBJ2-3; the D is unclear. CDR3 size: 14 residues. V lost 8 bases to trimming and J lost 2 bases, with 14 bases between them. Germline V gene lookup returns CDR1 SEHNR and CDR2 FQNEAQ (reference sequence). The CDR3 reads CASGGELSTDTQYF. CDR3 nucleotides: TGTGCCAGCGGTGGAGAGTTATCCACAGATACGCAGTATTTT.

The J gene is TRBJ2-5, the V gene TRBV4-3; possibly TRBD2 for D (5 bases). The CDR3 contains 13 residues. V was cut by 1 base and J by 5 bases, with 8 bases left in between. Germline CDR1 and CDR2: LGHNA and YSLEER. In DNA form, the CDR3 reads TGCGCCAGCAGCCAAGGAGGGTGGGAGACCCAGTACTTC. This translates into CASSQGGWETQYF.

This clone has just one count. CDR3 in DNA: TGTGCCAGCAGACCCGACAGCACGAACACTGAAGCTTTCTTT. Amino acids: CASRPDSTNTEAFF. This chain joins TRBV2 and TRBJ1-1, with D tentatively TRBD1 (5 bases). V lost 6 bases to trimming and J lost 1 base, with 12 bases between them. The CDR3 contains 14 residues. The germline gives CDR1 SNHLY, CDR2 FYNNEI.

The sample holds a few counts of this clone. CDR3 region: CASSGNQGMAGYTF. The CDR3 nucleotides are TGTGCCAGCAGTGGCAACCAGGGTATGGCTGGCTACACCTTC. The genes are TRBV2 and TRBJ1-2, with a weak D call TRBD1 (5 bases). The CDR3 spans 14 residues. V was shortened by 4 bases and J by 7 bases, with 16 bases between the two germline ends. Germline lookup yields CDR1 SNHLY and CDR2 FYNNEI.

This chain joins TRBV7-3 and TRBJ2-5, with D tentatively TRBD1 (7 bases). Germline lookup yields CDR1 SGHTA and CDR2 FQGTGA. The CDR3 covers 13 residues. Trimming removed 5 bases at V and 5 bases at J, with 12 bases between. This CDR3 is CASSPGGWETQYF. The CDR3 coding sequence is TGTGCCAGCAGCCCAGGGGGGTGGGAGACCCAGTACTTC.

This clone was detected once. The V and J genes are TRBV11-2 and TRBJ1-6; 7 bases are shared with TRBD1. After removal of 4 bases from V and 10 bases from J, the junction contained 7 bases not matched to a gene. From germline, CDR1 is SGHAT and CDR2 FQNNGV. This CDR3 spans 14 amino acids. The CDR3 spells CASSSTGVWSPLHF. CDR3 DNA: TGTGCCAGCAGCTCCACAGGGGTTTGGTCACCCCTCCACTTT.

This chain joins TRBV5-1 and TRBJ1-1; possible D gene TRBD1, 5 bases. V was cut by 0 bases and J by 8 bases, with 8 bases left in between. The CDR3 runs 12 residues. The germline V gene has CDR1 SGHRS and CDR2 YFSETQ. The CDR3: CASSLGGREAFF. The CDR3 DNA reads TGCGCCAGCAGCTTGGGGGGCAGGGAAGCTTTCTTT.

The J gene is TRBJ1-1, the V gene TRBV7-2, with 8 bases identical to TRBD1. The CDR3 is 18 residues long. V shed 5 bases, J shed 0 bases, and the junction held 14 bases outside the gene matches. Germline CDR1 reads SGHTA; CDR2 reads FQGNSA. As DNA, the CDR3 is TGTGCCAGCAGCCCACCCGGGGCAGGGGGCCTTTTGAACACTGAAGCTTTCTTT. It encodes CASSPPGAGGLLNTEAFF.

The chain recombines TRBV19 with TRBJ1-1; possible D gene TRBD1, 6 bases. CDR1 and CDR2 from the germline V gene are LNHDA and SQIVND (reference sequence). The CDR3 sequence is 15 residues long. V was shortened by 5 bases and J by 3 bases, with 16 bases between the two germline ends. The CDR3 reads CASSPSGGRYTEAFF. The CDR3 DNA follows: TGTGCCAGTAGTCCTAGTGGGGGCCGCTACACTGAAGCTTTCTTT.

The rearrangement links TRBV7-8 to TRBJ2-7, with D possibly TRBD2 on 5 matching bases. The CDR3 has 12 residues. Trimming removed 5 bases at V and 7 bases at J, with 12 bases between. Germline V gene sequence: CDR1 SGHVS, CDR2 FQNEAQ. The CDR3 sequence is CASSPVSGEQYF. CDR3 coding DNA: TGTGCCAGCAGCCCAGTGTCGGGGGAGCAGTACTTC.

This clone came up once. This rearrangement joins TRBV30 to TRBJ1-2; 9 bases fit TRBD1. From germline, CDR1 is GTSNPN and CDR2 SVGIG (reference sequence). The V gene end was trimmed by 5 bases and the J gene end by 4 bases; junction bases not matched to a gene: 5. The CDR3 loop spans 13 amino acids. CDR3 loop: CAWGPGQGYGYTF. The DNA for the CDR3 is TGTGCCTGGGGGCCGGGACAGGGCTATGGCTACACCTTC.

This chain connects TRBV27 to TRBJ1-4; maybe TRBD1 (6 bases). Trimming pared 5 bases from V and 7 bases from J, leaving 17 bases between. This CDR3 has 15 residues. Per germline, CDR1 MNHEY and CDR2 SMNVEV (reference sequence). CDR3: CASSPHRERSEKLFF. DNA for the CDR3: TGTGCCAGCAGTCCCCACAGGGAACGGAGTGAAAAACTGTTTTTT.

J is TRBJ2-1 and V is TRBV12-3 or TRBV12-4, with TRBD2 identical over 10 bases. The CDR3 contains 12 residues. Unmatched junction bases numbered 4, after V lost 5 bases and J lost 12 bases. As DNA, the CDR3 is TGTGCCAGCAGTGCGACTAGCGGGTCGCAGTTCTTC. The encoded protein is CASSATSGSQFF.

The sample holds one count of this clone. The rearrangement links TRBV12-3 or TRBV12-4 to TRBJ1-6; possibly TRBD1 for D (6 bases). V lost 5 bases and J 10 bases, leaving 12 bases between the germline ends. There are 13 residues in the CDR3. The CDR3 spells CASSLGGASPLHF. The DNA for the CDR3 is TGTGCCAGCAGTCTCGGGGGGGCCTCACCCCTCCACTTT.

The chain links TRBV5-1 to TRBJ2-2; D may be TRBD1 (6 bases). Trimming removed 2 bases from V and 6 bases from J, with 11 bases in between. The CDR3 is 14 amino acids. Germline lookup yields CDR1 SGHRS and CDR2 YFSETQ. Here the CDR3 DNA reads TGCGCCAGCAGCTTCCAACAGGGATCCGGGGAGCTGTTTTTT. Its translation: CASSFQQGSGELFF.

This chain connects TRBV29-1 to TRBJ1-2, with 10 bases lining up with TRBD1. Germline V gene data show CDR1 as SQVTM and CDR2 as ANQGSEA. Unmatched junction bases numbered 6, after V lost 3 bases and J lost 8 bases. The CDR3 extends over 13 amino acids. Here the CDR3 DNA reads TGCAGCGTTGAGCGGGACAGGGGAAGGGGCTACACCTTC. Its translation is CSVERDRGRGYTF.